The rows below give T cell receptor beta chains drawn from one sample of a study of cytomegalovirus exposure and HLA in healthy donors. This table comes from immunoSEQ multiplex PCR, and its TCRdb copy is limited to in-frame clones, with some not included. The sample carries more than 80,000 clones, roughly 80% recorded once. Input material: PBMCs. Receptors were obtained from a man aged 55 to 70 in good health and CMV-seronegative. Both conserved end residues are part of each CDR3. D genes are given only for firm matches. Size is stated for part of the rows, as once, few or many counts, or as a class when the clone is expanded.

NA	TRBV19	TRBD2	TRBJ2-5	CATKPGGALRETQYF	TGTGCCACCAAACCGGGGGGGGCCTTACGGGAGACCCAGTACTTC
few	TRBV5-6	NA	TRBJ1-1	CASSLQGWGWAFF	TGTGCCAGCAGCTTACAGGGTTGGGGTTGGGCTTTCTTT
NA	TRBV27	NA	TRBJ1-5	CASSYRKLSNQPQHF	TGTGCCAGCAGTTACAGGAAATTAAGCAATCAGCCCCAGCATTTT
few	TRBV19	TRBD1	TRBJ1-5	CASSIDRGGPNQPQHF	TGTGCCAGTAGTATCGACAGGGGGGGCCCCAATCAGCCCCAGCATTTT
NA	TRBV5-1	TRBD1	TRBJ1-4	CASSFTGGDEEKLFF	TGCGCCAGCAGCTTCACAGGGGGCGATGAGGAAAAACTGTTTTTT
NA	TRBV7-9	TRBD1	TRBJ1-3	CASSHTLQGHSGNTIYF	TGTGCCAGCAGCCACACGCTACAGGGGCACTCTGGAAACACCATATATTTT
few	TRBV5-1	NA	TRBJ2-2	CASSLWQDTGELFF	TGCGCCAGCAGCTTGTGGCAGGACACCGGGGAGCTGTTTTTT
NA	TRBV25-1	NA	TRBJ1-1	CASGGTGNTEAFF	TGTGCCAGCGGGGGGACGGGGAACACTGAAGCTTTCTTT
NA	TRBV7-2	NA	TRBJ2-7	CASSLQGISYEQYF	TGTGCCAGCAGCTTACAGGGGATTTCCTACGAGCAGTACTTC
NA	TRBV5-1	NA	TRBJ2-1	CASSLALGTHEQFF	TGCGCCAGCAGCTTGGCCCTCGGGACACATGAGCAGTTCTTC
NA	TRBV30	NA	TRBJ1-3	CAWGRGLGISGNTIYF	TGTGCCTGGGGCCGGGGACTGGGAATCTCTGGAAACACCATATATTTT
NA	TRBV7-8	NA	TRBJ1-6	CASSLESGSYNSPLHF	TGTGCCAGCAGCTTAGAGAGTGGCTCCTATAATTCACCCCTCCACTTT